The T cell receptor beta chain under discussion was sequenced for a study of neurological immune-mediated disorders. A 10-nucleotide random UMI tagged transcripts in template-switch 5'RACE cDNA synthesis. From the 5' RACE reads, TCRdb called clonotypes with MiXCR, one entry per CDR3 protein. The profile shows about 62,000 distinct CDR3 sequences, 4% to 6% of them singletons. The table lists this clonotype with many counts. Trimming at V came to 2 bases and at J to 1 base, leaving 6 bases not matched to a gene. This CDR3 spans 16 amino acids. The germline V gene encodes CDR1 ENHRY and CDR2 SYGVKD. Sequencing was carried out using PBMCs. This TCR was sampled from a woman between 45 and 60 years old with multiple sclerosis. The chain employs TRBV10-3 and TRBJ1-1; TRBD1 matches at 8 bases. CDR3 nucleotides: TGTGCCATCAGTGAGCCAGGGACAGGTCCGAACACTGAAGCTTTCTTT. Its translation: CAISEPGTGPNTEAFF.